This T cell receptor beta chain appears in the sequencing data of a study of technical replicates of blood from several donors. The table came from immunoSEQ multiplex PCR; TCRdb's copy has only in-frame clones and leaves some out. The sample has some 8,900 clones; 91% are singletons. The CDR3 covers 13 residues. CDR1 is SGHRS, CDR2 YFSETQ, per germline. Trimming removed 2 bases at V and 2 bases at J, with 8 bases between. V is TRBV5-1 and J is TRBJ2-7; D may be TRBD1 (5 bases). The sequencing input was PBMCs. The receptor was isolated from a human donor in good health. CDR3 nucleotide sequence: TGCGCCAGCAGCTTCGCAGGGACCTACGAGCAGTACTTC. Protein sequence: CASSFAGTYEQYF.